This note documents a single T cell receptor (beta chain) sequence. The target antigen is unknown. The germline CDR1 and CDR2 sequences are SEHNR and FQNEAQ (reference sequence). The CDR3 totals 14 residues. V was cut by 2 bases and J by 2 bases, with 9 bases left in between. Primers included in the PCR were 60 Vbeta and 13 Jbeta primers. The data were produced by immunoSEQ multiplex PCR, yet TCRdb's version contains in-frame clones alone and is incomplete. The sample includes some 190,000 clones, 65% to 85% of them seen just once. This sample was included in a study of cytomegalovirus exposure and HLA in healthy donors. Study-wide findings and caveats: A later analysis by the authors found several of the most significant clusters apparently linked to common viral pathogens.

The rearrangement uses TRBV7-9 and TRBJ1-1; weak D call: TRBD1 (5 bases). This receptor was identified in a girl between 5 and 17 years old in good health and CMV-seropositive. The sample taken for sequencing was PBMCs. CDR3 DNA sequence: TGTGCCAGCAGCTTAACGGGGGGAAACACTGAAGCTTTCTTT. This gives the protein CASSLTGGNTEAFF.